This TCR beta chain was identified in a study of CD8 T cells in ankylosing spondylitis (dated by TCRdb to the late 2010s). With respect to the entire study: T cell receptor beta repertoires were profiled in healthy donors and ankylosing spondylitis patients so that disease-linked TCR variants could be found. The whole study cohort included 85 to 120 healthy donors and roughly 24 ankylosing spondylitis patients. Peripheral blood samples were taken, and synovial fluid was additionally collected from ankylosing spondylitis patients.

V is shortened by 5 bases, J by 5 bases, and the region joining them spans 13 bases. The CDR3 has 14 amino acids, counting the end cysteine and phenylalanine. Of all the DNA, just the CDR3 is kept, 42 bases in frame from base 1. CDR1 and CDR2 are drawn from the germline V gene (reference sequence): LNHDA, SQIVND. This clonotype was detected ten times or more. Its antigen is not yet known. Base quality data are lacking; no much larger clone is found one base away. Findings and caveats that apply to the study as a whole: Significant enrichment of the disease-linked clones was reported in matched synovial fluid samples from ankylosing spondylitis patients. A TCR beta motif made up of several highly homologous amino acid variants appeared to be characteristic of blood from ankylosing spondylitis patients. A CD8+ phenotype was shown by the disease-linked clones, which were found at relatively low frequencies in peripheral blood. Some TCR beta motif variants had previously been reported in synovial fluid and blood of reactive arthritis patients, which suggested common disease-initiation mechanisms.

TCRdb names Illumina HiSeq 2500 as the instrument used. Quantitative 5'-RACE with molecular barcodes was the method used to prepare the TCR beta libraries. As for the authors' bioinformatics: A new computational method, built on a probabilistic model of VDJ rearrangement, was used to identify disease-linked TCR variants. TCRdb reworked the public reads: Q25 trimming with fastp, MiXCR clone assembly, productive beta chains retained. Rows matching on CDR3 protein sequence are summarized as one entry with the most common DNA and genes. These V and J calls derive from TCRdb rather than the authors' analysis. For this sample there are 39,000 or so distinct CDR3 sequences; approximately 10% appear just once. In total, the top ten clones hold 16% of the sample.

The sequenced sample was blood, either unsorted or a sorted T cell fraction (not recorded which). The chain couples TRBV19 to TRBJ2-1, with no confidently assigned D gene. The clonotype was recovered from a male donor with ankylosing spondylitis or in good health (not recorded which). The CDR3 protein: CASSVLVTNNEQFF. The bases read TGTGCCAGTAGTGTGTTAGTAACAAACAATGAGCAGTTCTTC.